Presented here are 13 T cell receptor beta chains from one specimen sequenced in a study of CD8 T cells in ankylosing spondylitis. Each CDR3 protein gets one entry after TCRdb re-called the 5' RACE reads with MiXCR. Here the sample spans approximately 250,000 distinct CDR3 sequences, under 8.5% being singletons. Sequencing was done on a sample of blood, either unsorted or a sorted T cell fraction (not recorded which). Source of these receptors: a female donor with ankylosing spondylitis or in good health (not recorded which).

The chain uses TRBV10-1 and TRBJ2-7; 9 bases align to TRBD2. With 7 bases clipped from V and 0 bases from J, the junction kept 7 bases outside the gene matches. There are 15 residues in the CDR3. Germline assignment: CDR1 WNHNN and CDR2 SYGVQD (reference sequence). CDR3 nucleotides: TGCGCCAGCACCCCCAGCGGGAGGAGCTCCTACGAGCAGTACTTC. This translates into CASTPSGRSSYEQYF.

This clonotype has a count of ten or more. This chain connects TRBV6-5 to TRBJ1-2; 10 nucleotides align to TRBD1. The junction had 4 bases not matched to a gene; V was cut back by 0 bases and J by 6 bases. The CDR3 loop spans 15 amino acids. Germline V gene lookup returns CDR1 MNHEY and CDR2 SVGAGI. The CDR3 loop is CASSYSMGTGDGYTF. As DNA, the CDR3 is TGTGCCAGCAGTTACTCGATGGGGACAGGGGATGGCTACACCTTC.

This clonotype was seen ten or more times. V gene TRBV7-9 combines with J gene TRBJ2-2; no clear D. Germline CDR1 reads SEHNR; CDR2 reads FQNEAQ (reference sequence). Trimming pared 5 bases from V and 4 bases from J, leaving 8 bases between. The length of the CDR3 is 13 residues. The CDR3, as DNA: TGTGCCAGCAGCCTCCGCACCACCGGGGAGCTGTTTTTT. Amino acids: CASSLRTTGELFF.

This clonotype was detected many times. The chain couples TRBV10-3 to TRBJ2-3; TRBD2 agrees at 12 bases. The V gene's germline CDR1 is ENHRY and CDR2 SYGVKD. This CDR3 region has 15 residues. With V trimmed by 6 bases and J by 3 bases, 4 bases remained unmatched. CDR3 coding DNA: TGTGCCATCAGCCCACTAGCGGGAGGAACAGATACGCAGTATTTT. As protein: CAISPLAGGTDTQYF.

At least ten counts were recorded for this clonotype. The rearrangement joins TRBV6-1 to TRBJ1-4, with D maybe TRBD1 (5 bases). The CDR3 spans 15 residues. Germline CDR1 and CDR2: MNHNS and SASEGT. Trimming removed 6 bases at V and 14 bases at J, with 25 bases between. Written as DNA, the CDR3 is TGTGCCAGCAGCCGCCGCCGGGCAGCGGGGCTAGGGCTGTTTTTT. Amino acids: CASSRRRAAGLGLFF.

This clonotype was recorded at least ten times. An end of the junction differs from the germline gene, which may be a read error. The rearrangement uses TRBV28 and TRBJ2-1, with 11 bases lining up with TRBD2. The CDR3 sequence is 15 residues long. Germline V gene sequence: CDR1 MDHEN, CDR2 SYDVKM. The CDR3 DNA is TGTGCCAGCGGTTTAGCGGGAGGGCTCTACAATGAGCAGTTCTTC. Translating gives CASGLAGGLYNEQFF.

This clonotype appeared many times. The V gene is TRBV2, the J gene TRBJ2-5; no firm D call. The CDR3 length is 13 residues. Trimming removed 0 bases from V and 8 bases from J, with 10 bases in between. Germline V gene sequence: CDR1 SNHLY, CDR2 FYNNEI. This CDR3 is CASSEARLATQYF. In DNA form, the CDR3 reads TGTGCCAGCAGTGAAGCGCGTCTGGCCACCCAGTACTTC.

This clonotype was observed a single time. The V gene is TRBV30, the J gene TRBJ2-1; the D gene is possibly TRBD1 (5 bases). Trimming left V 0 bases short and J 9 bases short, with 12 bases between. The CDR3 is made up of 13 amino acids. Germline-derived CDR1 and CDR2 are GTSNPN and SVGIG (reference sequence). The CDR3 loop reads CAWSVAGKGEQFF. The DNA of the CDR3 is TGTGCCTGGAGTGTAGCAGGGAAGGGTGAGCAGTTCTTC.

This clonotype showed up many times. V gene TRBV7-9 combines with J gene TRBJ2-2; D is tentatively TRBD1 or TRBD2 (6 bases each). Germline V gene lookup returns CDR1 SEHNR and CDR2 FQNEAQ (reference sequence). The CDR3 length is 13 residues. Between the trimmed V and J ends, which lost 6 bases and 3 bases, there was a span of 8 bases. The CDR3 bases are TGTGCCAGCAGAGGGGGGTACACCGGGGAGCTGTTTTTT. Translating it yields CASRGGYTGELFF.

This clonotype was observed at least ten times. The chain joins TRBV4-3 to TRBJ2-7, with 9 bases matching TRBD1. Unmatched junction bases numbered 4, after V lost 3 bases and J lost 1 base. This CDR3 region has 15 residues. From germline, CDR1 is LGHNA and CDR2 YSLEER. In DNA, the CDR3 is TGCGCCAGCAGCCAGCAGACAGGGGGTTCCTACGAGCAGTACTTC. Translating gives CASSQQTGGSYEQYF.

J is TRBJ2-7 and V is TRBV7-9; D may be TRBD1 (5 bases). Germline V gene sequence: CDR1 SEHNR, CDR2 FQNEAQ (reference sequence). Trimming removed 3 bases from V and 7 bases from J, with 7 bases in between. CDR3 length: 11 amino acids. DNA of the CDR3: TGTGCCAGCAGCTTCCGACAGGAGCAGTACTTC. It yields the protein CASSFRQEQYF.

This clonotype was detected many times. The chain is built from TRBV20-1 and TRBJ2-5; no reliable D call. Germline loops: CDR1 DFQATT, CDR2 SNEGSKA (reference sequence). There are 12 residues in the CDR3. V was shortened by 2 bases and J by 2 bases, with 6 bases between the two germline ends. CDR3 in amino acids: CSARYRQETQYF. The DNA of the CDR3 is TGCAGTGCTAGATACAGACAAGAGACCCAGTACTTC.

The chain couples TRBV13 to TRBJ2-7, with 9 bases aligning to TRBD1. The CDR3 has 14 amino acids. J was trimmed by 5 bases and V by 0 bases; bases with no gene match: 2. Germline V gene sequence: CDR1 PRHDT, CDR2 FYEKMQ (reference sequence). The CDR3 DNA is TGTGCCAGCAGCTTAGGAGGACAGGGGAACGAGCAGTACTTC. Protein: CASSLGGQGNEQYF.